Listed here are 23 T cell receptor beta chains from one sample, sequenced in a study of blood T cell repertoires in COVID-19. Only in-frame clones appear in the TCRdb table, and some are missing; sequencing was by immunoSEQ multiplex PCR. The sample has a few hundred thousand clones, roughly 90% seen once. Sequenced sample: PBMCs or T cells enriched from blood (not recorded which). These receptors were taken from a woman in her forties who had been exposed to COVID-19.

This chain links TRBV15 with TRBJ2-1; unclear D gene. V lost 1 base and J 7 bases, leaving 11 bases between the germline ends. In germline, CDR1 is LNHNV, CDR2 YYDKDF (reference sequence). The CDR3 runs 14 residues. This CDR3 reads CATSRVSTENEQFF. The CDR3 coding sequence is TGTGCCACCAGCAGAGTAAGCACAGAGAATGAGCAGTTCTTC.

In DNA form, the CDR3 reads TGTGCCAGCAGCTTAGTACCAGGGGGGAACACTGAAGCTTTCTTT. Its translation: CASSLVPGGNTEAFF. The chain joins TRBV11-2 to TRBJ1-1, with 7 positions matching TRBD1. After removal of 1 base from V and 1 base from J, the junction contained 3 bases not matched to a gene. CDR3 length: 15 amino acids. Germline V gene lookup returns CDR1 SGHAT and CDR2 FQNNGV.

Here the CDR3 reads CASSSGTGNTIYF. CDR3 sequence (DNA): TGCGCCAGCAGCTCAGGGACAGGAAACACCATATATTTT. The chain uses TRBV5-1 and TRBJ1-3; possible D gene TRBD1, 6 bases. This CDR3 region has 13 residues. Trimming took off 3 bases at V and 4 bases at J, with 8 bases between the two ends. CDR1 and CDR2 from the germline V gene are SGHRS and YFSETQ.

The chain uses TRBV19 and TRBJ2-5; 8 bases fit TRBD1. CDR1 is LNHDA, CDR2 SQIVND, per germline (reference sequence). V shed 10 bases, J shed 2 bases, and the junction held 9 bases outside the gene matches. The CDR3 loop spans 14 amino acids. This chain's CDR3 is CATRDRGIQETQYF. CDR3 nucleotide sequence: TGTGCCACCCGTGACAGGGGCATTCAAGAGACCCAGTACTTC.

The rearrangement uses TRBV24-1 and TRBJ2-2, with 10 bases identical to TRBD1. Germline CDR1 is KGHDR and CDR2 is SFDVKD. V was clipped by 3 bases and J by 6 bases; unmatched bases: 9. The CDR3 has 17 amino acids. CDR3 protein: CATSDLRDRGIPGELFF. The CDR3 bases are TGTGCCACCAGTGATCTCCGGGACAGGGGAATTCCCGGGGAGCTGTTTTTT.

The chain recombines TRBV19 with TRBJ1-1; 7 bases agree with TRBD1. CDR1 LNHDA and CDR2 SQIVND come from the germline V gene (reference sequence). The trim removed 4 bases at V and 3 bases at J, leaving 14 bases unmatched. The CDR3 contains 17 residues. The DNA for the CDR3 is TGTGCCAGTAGTACCTCAAGACAGGGAAGTCAGCACACTGAAGCTTTCTTT. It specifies CASSTSRQGSQHTEAFF. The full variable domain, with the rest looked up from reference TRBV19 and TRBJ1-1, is DGGITQSPKYLFRKEGQNVTLSCEQNLNHDAMYWYRQDPGQGLRLIYYSQIVNDFQKGDIAEGYSVSREKKESFPLTVTSAQKNPTAFYLCASSTSRQGSQHTEAFFGQGTRLTVV.

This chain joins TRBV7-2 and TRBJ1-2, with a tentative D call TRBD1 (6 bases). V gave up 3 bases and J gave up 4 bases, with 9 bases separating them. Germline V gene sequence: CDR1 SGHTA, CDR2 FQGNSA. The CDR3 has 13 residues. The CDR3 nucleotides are TGTGCCAGCAGCTTTCCAGGGGTCTATGGCTACACCTTC. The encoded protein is CASSFPGVYGYTF.

The CDR3 region is CASSFESGEKLFF. The CDR3 DNA reads TGTGCCAGCAGTTTTGAGTCCGGTGAAAAACTGTTTTTT. The rearrangement joins TRBV12-3 or TRBV12-4 to TRBJ1-4; D not resolved. The ends were cut back, 3 bases at V and 7 bases at J, with 9 bases in the middle. CDR3 length: 13 residues.

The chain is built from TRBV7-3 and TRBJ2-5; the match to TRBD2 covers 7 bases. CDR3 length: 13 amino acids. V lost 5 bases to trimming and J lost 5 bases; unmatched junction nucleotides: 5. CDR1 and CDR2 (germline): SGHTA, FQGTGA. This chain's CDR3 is CASSPRRGETQYF. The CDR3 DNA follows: TGTGCCAGCAGCCCCCGGCGGGGGGAGACCCAGTACTTC.

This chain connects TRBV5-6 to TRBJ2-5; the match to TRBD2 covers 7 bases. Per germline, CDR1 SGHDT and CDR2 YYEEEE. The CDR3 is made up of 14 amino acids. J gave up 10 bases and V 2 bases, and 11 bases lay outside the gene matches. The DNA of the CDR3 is TGTGCCAGCAGCTTAAGGCAGGCCGCGGGGGACCAGTACTTC. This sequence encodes CASSLRQAAGDQYF.

For the CDR3, the DNA is TGTGCCAGCAGTCGACTTATAAGCACAGATACGCAGTATTTT. Translating gives CASSRLISTDTQYF. This chain links TRBV27 with TRBJ2-3, with D uncertain. CDR1 is MNHEY, CDR2 SMNVEV, per germline (reference sequence). The V gene lost 5 bases and the J gene lost 0 bases, with 9 bases spanning the gap. The CDR3 runs 14 residues.

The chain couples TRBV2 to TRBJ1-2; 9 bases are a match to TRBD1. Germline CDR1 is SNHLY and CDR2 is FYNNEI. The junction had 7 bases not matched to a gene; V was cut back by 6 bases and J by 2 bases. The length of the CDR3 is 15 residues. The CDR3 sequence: CASRGGTGGNYGYTF. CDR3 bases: TGTGCCAGCAGGGGAGGAACAGGGGGCAACTATGGCTACACCTTC.

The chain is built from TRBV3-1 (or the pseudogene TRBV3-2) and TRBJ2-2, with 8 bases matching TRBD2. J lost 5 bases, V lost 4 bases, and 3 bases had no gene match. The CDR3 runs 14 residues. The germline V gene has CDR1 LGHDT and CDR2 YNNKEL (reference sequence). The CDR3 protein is CASSRQRGTGELFF. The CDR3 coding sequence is TGTGCCAGCAGCCGTCAGCGGGGGACCGGGGAGCTGTTTTTT.

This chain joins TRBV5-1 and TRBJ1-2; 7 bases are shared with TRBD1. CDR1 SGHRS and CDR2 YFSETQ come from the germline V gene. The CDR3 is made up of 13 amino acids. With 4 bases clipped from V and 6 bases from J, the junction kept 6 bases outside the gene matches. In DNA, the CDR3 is TGCGCCAGCAGCAGGGGGCGCGGAAATGGCTACACCTTC. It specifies CASSRGRGNGYTF.

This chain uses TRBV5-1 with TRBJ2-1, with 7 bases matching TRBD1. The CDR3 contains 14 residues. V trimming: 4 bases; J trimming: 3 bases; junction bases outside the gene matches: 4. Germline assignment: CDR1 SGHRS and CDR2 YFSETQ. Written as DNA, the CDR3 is TGCGCCAGCAGCCCGGGACAGATCTACAATGAGCAGTTCTTC. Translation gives CASSPGQIYNEQFF.

CDR3: CASSSPAEVTNYGYTF. CDR3 DNA sequence: TGTGCCAGTAGCAGCCCTGCGGAGGTTACTAACTATGGCTACACCTTC. The J gene is TRBJ1-2, the V gene TRBV19; D not certain. This CDR3 has 16 residues. V lost 6 bases and J lost 0, with 17 bases in between. Germline values: CDR1 LNHDA, CDR2 SQIVND (reference sequence).

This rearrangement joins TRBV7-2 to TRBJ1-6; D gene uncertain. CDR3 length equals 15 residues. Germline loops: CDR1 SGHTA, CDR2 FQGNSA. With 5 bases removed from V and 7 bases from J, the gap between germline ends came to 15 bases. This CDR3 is CASSRSDARNSPLHF. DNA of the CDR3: TGTGCCAGCAGCCGTAGCGACGCTCGAAATTCACCCCTCCACTTT.

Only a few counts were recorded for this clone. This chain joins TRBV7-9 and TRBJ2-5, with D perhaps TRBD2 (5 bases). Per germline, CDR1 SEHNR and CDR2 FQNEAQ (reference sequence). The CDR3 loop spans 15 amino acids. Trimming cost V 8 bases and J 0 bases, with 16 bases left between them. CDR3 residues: CASSEDGGYQETQYF. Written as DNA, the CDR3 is TGTGCCAGCTCGGAGGACGGAGGATACCAAGAGACCCAGTACTTC.

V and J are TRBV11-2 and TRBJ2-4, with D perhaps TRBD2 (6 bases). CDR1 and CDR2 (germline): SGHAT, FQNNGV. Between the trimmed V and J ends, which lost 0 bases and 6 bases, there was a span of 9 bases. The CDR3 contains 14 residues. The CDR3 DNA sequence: TGTGCCAGCAGCTTAGATCTAGCGATAAACATTCAGTACTTC. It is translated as CASSLDLAINIQYF.

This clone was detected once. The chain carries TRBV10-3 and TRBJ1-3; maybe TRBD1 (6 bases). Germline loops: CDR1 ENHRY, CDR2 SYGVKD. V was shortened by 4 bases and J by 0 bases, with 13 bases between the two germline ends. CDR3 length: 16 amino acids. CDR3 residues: CAISGTAATSGNTIYF. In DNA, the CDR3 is TGTGCCATCAGTGGGACAGCGGCCACCTCTGGAAACACCATATATTTT.

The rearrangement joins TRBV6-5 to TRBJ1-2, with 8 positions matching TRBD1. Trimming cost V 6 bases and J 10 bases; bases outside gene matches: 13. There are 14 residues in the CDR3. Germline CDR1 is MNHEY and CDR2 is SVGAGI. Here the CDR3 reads CASSLNDRGKNYTF. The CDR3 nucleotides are TGTGCCAGCAGCCTTAACGACAGGGGTAAAAACTACACCTTC.

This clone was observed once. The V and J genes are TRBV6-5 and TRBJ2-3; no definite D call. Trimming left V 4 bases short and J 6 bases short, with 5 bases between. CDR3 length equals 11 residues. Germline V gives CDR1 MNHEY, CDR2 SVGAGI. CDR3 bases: TGTGCCAGCAGTTCGAGGGATACGCAGTATTTT. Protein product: CASSSRDTQYF.

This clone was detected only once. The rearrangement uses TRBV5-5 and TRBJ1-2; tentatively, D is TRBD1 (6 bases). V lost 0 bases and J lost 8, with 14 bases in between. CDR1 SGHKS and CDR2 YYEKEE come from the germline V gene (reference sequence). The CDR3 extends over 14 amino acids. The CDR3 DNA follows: TGTGCCAGCAGCTTGGGGGGGCCACTCGGCGGCTACACCTTC. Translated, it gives CASSLGGPLGGYTF.